This T cell receptor beta chain was captured by sequencing in a study of CD8 T cells in Susac syndrome. Study-wide results and limits: A relatively small number of individuals underwent TCR sequencing and HLA analysis.

Of note for this clonotype: Its antigen remains unidentified.

RNA in amounts of about 0.5 to 1 ug was reverse transcribed with random hexamers. TCRdb fed the immunoSEQ multiplex PCR reads into MiXCR, producing one record per CDR3 protein. The sample consists of 50,000 or so distinct CDR3 sequences, around 92% of them appearing once. J gave up 2 bases and V 7 bases, and 15 bases lay outside the gene matches. The CDR3 is 16 residues long. Per the germline V gene, CDR1 is SQVTM and CDR2 is ANQGSEA. Material for sequencing was CD8+ T cells from PBMCs. The clonotype originates from a human donor in good health. V usage is TRBV29-1 and J usage is TRBJ2-3, with 7 nucleotides matching TRBD2. CDR3 DNA sequence: TGCAGCGGCATAGGTACGGGAGGAACCCACACAGATACGCAGTATTTT. This translates into CSGIGTGGTHTDTQYF.